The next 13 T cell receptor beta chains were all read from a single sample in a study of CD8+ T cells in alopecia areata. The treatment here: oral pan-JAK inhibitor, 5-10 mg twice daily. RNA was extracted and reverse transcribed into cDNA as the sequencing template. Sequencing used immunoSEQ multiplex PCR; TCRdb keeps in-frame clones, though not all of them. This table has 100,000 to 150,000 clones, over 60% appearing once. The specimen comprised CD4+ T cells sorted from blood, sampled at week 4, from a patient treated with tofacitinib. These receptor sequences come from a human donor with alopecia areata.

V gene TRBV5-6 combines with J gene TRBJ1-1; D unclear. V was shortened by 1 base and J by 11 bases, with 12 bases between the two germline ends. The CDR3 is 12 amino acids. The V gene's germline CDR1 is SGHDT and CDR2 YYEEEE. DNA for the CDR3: TGTGCCAGCAGCTTGTACGGGTATGAGGCTTTCTTT. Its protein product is CASSLYGYEAFF.

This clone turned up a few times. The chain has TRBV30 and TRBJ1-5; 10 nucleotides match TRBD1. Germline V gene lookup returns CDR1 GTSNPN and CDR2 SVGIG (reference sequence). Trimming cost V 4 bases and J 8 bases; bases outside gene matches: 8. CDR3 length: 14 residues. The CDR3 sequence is CAWTTGTGDKPQHF. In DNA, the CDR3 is TGTGCCTGGACCACGGGGACAGGGGATAAGCCCCAGCATTTT.

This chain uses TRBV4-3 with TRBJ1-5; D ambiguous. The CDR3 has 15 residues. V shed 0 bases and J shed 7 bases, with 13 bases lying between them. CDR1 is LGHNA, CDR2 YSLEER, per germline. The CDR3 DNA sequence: TGCGCCAGCAGCCAAGAACGAGGCGTGGAGCAGCCCCAGCATTTT. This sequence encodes CASSQERGVEQPQHF.

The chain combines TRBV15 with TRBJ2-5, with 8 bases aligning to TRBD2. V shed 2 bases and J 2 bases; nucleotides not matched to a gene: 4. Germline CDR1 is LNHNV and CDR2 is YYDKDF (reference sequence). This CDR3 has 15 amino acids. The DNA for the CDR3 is TGTGCCACCAGCAGACTAACTAGCGGACAAGAGACCCAGTACTTC. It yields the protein CATSRLTSGQETQYF.

This chain's CDR3 is CASSLGGGLRENIQYF. CDR3 bases: TGTGCCAGCAGCTTGGGGGGGGGCCTCCGTGAAAACATTCAGTACTTC. This rearrangement joins TRBV5-4 to TRBJ2-4; possibly TRBD2 for D (7 bases). The germline V gene has CDR1 SGHNT and CDR2 YYREEE (reference sequence). This CDR3 is built from 16 residues. Between the trimmed V and J ends, which lost 0 bases and 5 bases, there was a span of 15 bases.

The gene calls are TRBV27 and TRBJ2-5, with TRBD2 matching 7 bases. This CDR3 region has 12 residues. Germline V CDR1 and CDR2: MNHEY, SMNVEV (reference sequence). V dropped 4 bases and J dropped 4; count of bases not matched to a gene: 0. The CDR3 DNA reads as TGTGCCAGCAGTTCTAGCGGAGAGACCCAGTACTTC. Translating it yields CASSSSGETQYF.

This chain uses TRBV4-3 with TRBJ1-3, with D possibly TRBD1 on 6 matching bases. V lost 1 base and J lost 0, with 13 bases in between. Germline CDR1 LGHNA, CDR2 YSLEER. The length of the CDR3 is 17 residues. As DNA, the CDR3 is TGCGCCAGCAGCCAAGCGTCGGACAGTTACTCTGGAAACACCATATATTTT. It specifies CASSQASDSYSGNTIYF.

The CDR3 DNA is TGTGCCAGCAGCGTGGGACAGGGAGGTGGCTACACCTTC. This sequence encodes CASSVGQGGGYTF. V gene TRBV7-3 combines with J gene TRBJ1-2; 9 bases are a match to TRBD1. Germline V gene data show CDR1 as SGHTA and CDR2 as FQGTGA. This CDR3 contains 13 residues. The V and J ends lost 5 bases and 7 bases, in that order; junction bases with no gene match: 5.

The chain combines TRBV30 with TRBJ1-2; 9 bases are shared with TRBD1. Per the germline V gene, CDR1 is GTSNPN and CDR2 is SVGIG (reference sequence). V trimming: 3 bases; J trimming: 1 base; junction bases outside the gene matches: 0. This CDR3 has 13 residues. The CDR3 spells CAWRTGGNYGYTF. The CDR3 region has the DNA TGTGCCTGGAGGACAGGGGGTAACTATGGCTACACCTTC.

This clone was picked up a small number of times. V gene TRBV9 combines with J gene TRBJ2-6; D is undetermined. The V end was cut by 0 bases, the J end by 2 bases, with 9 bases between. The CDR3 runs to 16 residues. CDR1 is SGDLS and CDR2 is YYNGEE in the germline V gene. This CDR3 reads CASSVEGRPGANVLTF. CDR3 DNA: TGTGCCAGCAGCGTAGAAGGTCGACCTGGGGCCAACGTCCTGACTTTC.

The CDR3 is CASSPAENTGELFF. The CDR3 coding sequence is TGTGCCAGCAGTCCGGCGGAGAACACCGGGGAGCTGTTTTTT. This chain links TRBV6-4 with TRBJ2-2; D gene ambiguous. Germline V lookup: CDR1 MRHNA, CDR2 SNTAGT. V shed 5 bases and J shed 1 base, with 8 bases lying between them. CDR3 length: 14 residues.

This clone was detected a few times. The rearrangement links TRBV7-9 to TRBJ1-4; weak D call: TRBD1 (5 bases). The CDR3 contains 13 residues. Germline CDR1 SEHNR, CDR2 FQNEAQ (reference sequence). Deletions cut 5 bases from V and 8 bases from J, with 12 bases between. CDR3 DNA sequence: TGTGCCAGCAGCAGCGGGACGGACGAAAAACTGTTTTTT. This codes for CASSSGTDEKLFF.

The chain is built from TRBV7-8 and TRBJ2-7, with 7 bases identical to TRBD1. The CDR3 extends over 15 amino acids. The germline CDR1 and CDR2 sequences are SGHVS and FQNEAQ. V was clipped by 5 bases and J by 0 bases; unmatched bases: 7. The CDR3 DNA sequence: TGTGCCAGCAGCCTCCGGACAGGCAACTCCTACGAGCAGTACTTC. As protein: CASSLRTGNSYEQYF.